Listed below are T cell receptor beta chains from one sample, sequenced in a study of shared clonotypes between healthy human individuals. Measured with immunoSEQ multiplex PCR; TCRdb has only the in-frame clones, and not every one. The sample includes about 480,000 clones, 60% to 85% seen only once; the top ten take 10% to 15%. Input material: PBMCs. These receptors were collected from a woman aged 40 to 50 in good health. Some clones in this sample may be carry-over from other donors' samples. Both conserved end residues are part of each CDR3. Each record gives: D gene, V gene, J gene, CDR3 protein, CDR3 DNA. A D gene is named only where the DNA matches it firmly.

>TRBD2|TRBV28|TRBJ2-1
CASIPGLAGGRWQFF
TGTGCCAGCATCCCGGGACTAGCGGGTGGAAGGTGGCAGTTCTTC
>-|TRBV5-4|TRBJ2-7
CASSSEDSYEQYF
TGTGCCAGCAGCTCGGAGGATTCCTACGAGCAGTACTTC
>TRBD1|TRBV18|TRBJ2-3
CASSRTPGTASTDTQYF
TGTGCCAGCTCACGAACGCCCGGGACAGCTAGCACAGATACGCAGTATTTT
>-|TRBV5-1|TRBJ2-1
CASSARDNSYNEQFF
TGCGCCAGCAGCGCCCGGGATAACTCCTACAATGAGCAGTTCTTC
>-|TRBV4-1|TRBJ2-5
CASSQTGTQETQYF
TGCGCCAGCAGCCAAACTGGCACACAAGAGACCCAGTACTTC
>-|TRBV30|TRBJ2-1
CAWSVGQGGGEQFF
TGTGCCTGGAGTGTGGGGCAGGGGGGTGGTGAGCAGTTCTTC
>-|TRBV7-9|TRBJ1-1
CASSSRGTEAFF
TGTGCCAGCAGCTCCAGGGGAACTGAAGCTTTCTTT
>-|TRBV5-1|TRBJ1-4
CASSLGGQATNEKLFF
TGCGCCAGCAGCTTGGGGGGGCAGGCAACTAATGAAAAACTGTTTTTT
>-|TRBV5-1|TRBJ1-2
CASSFDGQPNYGYTF
TGCGCCAGCAGCTTCGACGGACAGCCTAACTATGGCTACACCTTC
>TRBD2|TRBV7-7|TRBJ2-7
CASSPRRLARRGYEQYF
TGTGCCAGCAGCCCCCGAAGACTAGCTAGAAGAGGGTACGAGCAGTACTTC
>TRBD1|TRBV18|TRBJ1-4
CASSTGFTNEKLFF
TGTGCCAGCTCGACAGGGTTTACTAATGAAAAACTGTTTTTT
>-|TRBV29-1|TRBJ1-1
CSVGFGRNTEAFF
TGCAGCGTTGGGTTTGGGCGGAACACTGAAGCTTTCTTT
>TRBD2|TRBV19|TRBJ2-7
CASSIGTSFSYEQYF
TGTGCCAGTAGTATAGGGACTAGCTTCTCCTACGAGCAGTACTTC
>TRBD1|TRBV7-2|TRBJ1-6
CASSASGTDNSPLHF
TGTGCCAGCAGCGCCTCCGGGACAGATAATTCACCCCTCCACTTT
>-|TRBV4-1|TRBJ2-1
CASSQADGSNEQFF
TGCGCCAGCAGCCAAGCGGACGGCTCCAATGAGCAGTTCTTC
>TRBD2|TRBV5-1|TRBJ2-3
CASSRGGSTDTQYF
TGCGCCAGCAGCCGCGGGGGAAGCACAGATACGCAGTATTTT
>-|TRBV7-3|TRBJ1-4
CASSCPGRPRRGLFF
TGTGCCAGCAGCTGCCCGGGACGTCCCCGAAGGGGACTGTTTTTT
>-|TRBV5-6|TRBJ1-1
CASTDGREEAFF
TGTGCCAGCACCGACGGACGGGAAGAAGCTTTCTTT
>TRBD1|TRBV5-5|TRBJ2-2
CASSLANLGTGATGELFF
TGTGCCAGCAGCTTGGCCAACCTCGGTACAGGGGCCACCGGGGAGCTGTTTTTT
>TRBD2|TRBV28|TRBJ2-7
CASSLSGLGIYEQYF
TGTGCCAGCAGTTTATCGGGACTAGGGATCTACGAGCAGTACTTC
>TRBD1|TRBV15|TRBJ2-5
CATRNRDRGAGETQYF
TGTGCCACCAGAAACCGGGACAGGGGCGCAGGGGAGACCCAGTACTTC
>-|TRBV9|TRBJ2-1
CASSLLAGVNEQFF
TGTGCCAGCAGCCTCCTTGCGGGTGTAAATGAGCAGTTCTTC
>-|TRBV18|TRBJ1-5
CASSPGTGYSNQPQHF
TGTGCCAGCTCACCAGGGACGGGATATAGCAATCAGCCCCAGCATTTT
>-|TRBV6-5|TRBJ2-1
CASSYNHYNEQFF
TGTGCCAGCAGTTACAACCACTACAATGAGCAGTTCTTC
>TRBD1|TRBV4-1|TRBJ1-2
CASSPIPGQGIAADYGYTF
TGCGCCAGCAGCCCAATTCCGGGACAGGGTATCGCCGCGGACTATGGCTACACCTTC
>TRBD2|TRBV5-1|TRBJ2-2
CASTPSGRNTGELFF
TGCGCCAGCACACCTAGCGGGAGGAACACCGGGGAGCTGTTTTTT
>TRBD1|TRBV28|TRBJ2-7
CASSPGDRTYEQYF
TGTGCCAGCAGTCCCGGGGACAGAACCTACGAGCAGTACTTC
>-|TRBV5-6|TRBJ1-2
CASSLDSYGYTF
TGTGCCAGCAGCTTGGATAGCTATGGCTACACCTTC